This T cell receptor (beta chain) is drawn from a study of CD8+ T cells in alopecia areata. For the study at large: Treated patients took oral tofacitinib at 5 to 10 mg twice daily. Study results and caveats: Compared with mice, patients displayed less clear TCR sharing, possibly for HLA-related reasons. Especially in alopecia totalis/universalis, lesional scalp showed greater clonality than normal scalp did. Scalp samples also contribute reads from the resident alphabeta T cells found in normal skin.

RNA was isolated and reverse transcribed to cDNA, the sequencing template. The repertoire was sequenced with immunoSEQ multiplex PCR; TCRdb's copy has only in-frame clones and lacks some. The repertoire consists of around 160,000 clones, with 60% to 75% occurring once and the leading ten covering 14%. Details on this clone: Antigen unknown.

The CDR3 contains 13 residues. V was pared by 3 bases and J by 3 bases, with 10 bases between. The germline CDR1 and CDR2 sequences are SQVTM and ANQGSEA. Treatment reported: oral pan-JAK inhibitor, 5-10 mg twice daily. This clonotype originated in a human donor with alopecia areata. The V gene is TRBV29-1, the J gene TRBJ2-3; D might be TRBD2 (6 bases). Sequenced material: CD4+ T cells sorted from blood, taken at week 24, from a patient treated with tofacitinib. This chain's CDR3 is CSVEVGGTDTQYF. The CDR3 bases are TGCAGCGTTGAGGTCGGGGGTACAGATACGCAGTATTTT.